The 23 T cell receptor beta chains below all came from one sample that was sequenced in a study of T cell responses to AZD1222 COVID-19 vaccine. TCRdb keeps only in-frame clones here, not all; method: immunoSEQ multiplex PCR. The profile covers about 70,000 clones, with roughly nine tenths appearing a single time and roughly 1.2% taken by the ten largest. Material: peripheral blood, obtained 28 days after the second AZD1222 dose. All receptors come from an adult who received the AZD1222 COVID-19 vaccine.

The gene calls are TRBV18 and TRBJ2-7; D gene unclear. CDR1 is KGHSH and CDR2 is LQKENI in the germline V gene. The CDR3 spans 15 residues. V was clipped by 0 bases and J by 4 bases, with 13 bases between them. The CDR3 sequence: CASSPPGLGFYEQYF. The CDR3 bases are TGTGCCAGCTCACCACCAGGGCTGGGCTTTTACGAGCAGTACTTC.

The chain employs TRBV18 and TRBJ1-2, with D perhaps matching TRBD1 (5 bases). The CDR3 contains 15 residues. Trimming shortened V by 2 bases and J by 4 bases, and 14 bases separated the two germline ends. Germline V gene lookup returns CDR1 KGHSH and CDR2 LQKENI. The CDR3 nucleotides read TGTGCCAGCTCACCAGGGCCAGGGATAATCTATGGCTACACCTTC. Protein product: CASSPGPGIIYGYTF.

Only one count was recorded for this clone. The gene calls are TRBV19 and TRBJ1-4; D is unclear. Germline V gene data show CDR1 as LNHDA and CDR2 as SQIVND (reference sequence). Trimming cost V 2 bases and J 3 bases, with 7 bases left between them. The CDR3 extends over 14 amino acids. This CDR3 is CASSIMVANEKLFF. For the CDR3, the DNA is TGTGCCAGTAGTATAATGGTGGCTAATGAAAAACTGTTTTTT.

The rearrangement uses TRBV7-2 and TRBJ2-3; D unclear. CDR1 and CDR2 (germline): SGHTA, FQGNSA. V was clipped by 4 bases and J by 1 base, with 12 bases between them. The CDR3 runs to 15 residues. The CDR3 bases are TGTGCCAGCAGCTCCAAACCCCTTCGCACAGATACGCAGTATTTT. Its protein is CASSSKPLRTDTQYF.

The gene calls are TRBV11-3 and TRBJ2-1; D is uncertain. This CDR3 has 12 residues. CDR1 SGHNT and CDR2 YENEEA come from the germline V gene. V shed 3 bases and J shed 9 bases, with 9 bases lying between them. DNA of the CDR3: TGTGCCAGCAGCTTCGAGGCCAGTGAGCAGTTCTTC. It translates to CASSFEASEQFF.

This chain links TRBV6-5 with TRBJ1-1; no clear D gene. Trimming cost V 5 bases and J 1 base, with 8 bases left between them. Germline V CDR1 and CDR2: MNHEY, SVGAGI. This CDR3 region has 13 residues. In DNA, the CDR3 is TGTGCCAGCAGTCGCCTGGGGAACACTGAAGCTTTCTTT. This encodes CASSRLGNTEAFF.

CDR3 in amino acids: CASSDEGIVQPQHF. CDR3 nucleotide sequence: TGCGCCAGCAGTGACGAAGGAATTGTCCAGCCCCAGCATTTT. This chain links TRBV10-2 with TRBJ1-5; D remains unclear. Trimming stripped 3 bases from V and 7 bases from J, with 13 bases between. Germline lookup yields CDR1 WSHSY and CDR2 SAAADI. The CDR3 spans 14 residues.

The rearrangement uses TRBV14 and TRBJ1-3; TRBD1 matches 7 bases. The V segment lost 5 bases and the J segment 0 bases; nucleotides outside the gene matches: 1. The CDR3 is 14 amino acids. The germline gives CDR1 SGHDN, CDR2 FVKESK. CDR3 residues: CASSWDSSGNTIYF. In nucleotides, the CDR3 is TGTGCCAGCAGCTGGGACAGCTCTGGAAACACCATATATTTT.

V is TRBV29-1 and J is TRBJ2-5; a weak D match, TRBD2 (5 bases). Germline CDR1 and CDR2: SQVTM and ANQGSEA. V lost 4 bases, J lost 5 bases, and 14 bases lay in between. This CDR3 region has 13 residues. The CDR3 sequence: CSVVEGGIETQYF. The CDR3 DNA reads TGCAGCGTTGTCGAGGGTGGGATCGAGACCCAGTACTTC.

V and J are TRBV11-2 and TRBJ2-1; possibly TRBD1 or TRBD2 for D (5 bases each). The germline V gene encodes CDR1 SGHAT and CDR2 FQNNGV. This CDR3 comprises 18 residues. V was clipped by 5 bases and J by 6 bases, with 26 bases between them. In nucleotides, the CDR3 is TGTGCCAGCAGCCTCCTCGGAGGTGATAGCGCCCAGGGCAATGAGCAGTTCTTC. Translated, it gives CASSLLGGDSAQGNEQFF.

The CDR3, as DNA: TGTGCCAGTAGTCCAACCCGGGACGTGAATCAGCCCCAGCATTTT. This translates into CASSPTRDVNQPQHF. The chain couples TRBV19 to TRBJ1-5; possible D gene TRBD1, 5 bases. V was cut by 5 bases and J by 4 bases, with 15 bases left in between. There are 15 residues in the CDR3. CDR1 and CDR2 from the germline V gene are LNHDA and SQIVND (reference sequence).

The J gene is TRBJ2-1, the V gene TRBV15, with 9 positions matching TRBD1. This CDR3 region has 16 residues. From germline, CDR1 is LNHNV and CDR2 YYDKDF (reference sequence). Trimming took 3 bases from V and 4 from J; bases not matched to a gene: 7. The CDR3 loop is CATSRHRDREYNEQFF. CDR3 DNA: TGTGCCACCAGCAGGCACCGGGACAGGGAGTACAATGAGCAGTTCTTC. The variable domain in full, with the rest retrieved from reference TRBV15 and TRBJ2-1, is DAMVIQNPRYQVTQFGKPVTLSCSQTLNHNVMYWYQQKSSQAPKLLFHYYDKDFNNEADTPDNFQSRRPNTSFCFLDIRSPGLGDTAMYLCATSRHRDREYNEQFFGPGTRLTVL.

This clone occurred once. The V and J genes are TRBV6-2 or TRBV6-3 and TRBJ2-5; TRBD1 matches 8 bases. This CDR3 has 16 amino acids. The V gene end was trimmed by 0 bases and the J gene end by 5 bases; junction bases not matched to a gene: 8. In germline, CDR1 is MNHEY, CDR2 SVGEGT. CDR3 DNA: TGTGCCAGCAGTTACTCGTTGACAGGGGTTTGGGAGACCCAGTACTTC. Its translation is CASSYSLTGVWETQYF.

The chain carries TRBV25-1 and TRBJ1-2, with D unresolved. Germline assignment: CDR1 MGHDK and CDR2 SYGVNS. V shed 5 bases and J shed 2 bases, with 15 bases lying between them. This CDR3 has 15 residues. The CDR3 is CASSRAGAPNYGYTF. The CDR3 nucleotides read TGTGCCAGCAGTCGGGCGGGAGCCCCCAACTATGGCTACACCTTC.

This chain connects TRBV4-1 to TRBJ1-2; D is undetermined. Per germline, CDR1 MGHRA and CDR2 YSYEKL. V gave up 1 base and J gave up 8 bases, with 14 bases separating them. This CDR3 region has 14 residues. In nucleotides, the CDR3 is TGCGCCAGCAGCCAAGGTGATGGGGTCGGGGGCTACACCTTC. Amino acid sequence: CASSQGDGVGGYTF.

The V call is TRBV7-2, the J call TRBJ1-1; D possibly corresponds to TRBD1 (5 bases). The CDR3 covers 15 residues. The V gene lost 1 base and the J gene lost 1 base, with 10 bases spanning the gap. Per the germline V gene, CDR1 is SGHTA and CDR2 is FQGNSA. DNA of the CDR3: TGTGCCAGCAGCTTAGGGGTCGGGGGGAACACTGAAGCTTTCTTT. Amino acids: CASSLGVGGNTEAFF.

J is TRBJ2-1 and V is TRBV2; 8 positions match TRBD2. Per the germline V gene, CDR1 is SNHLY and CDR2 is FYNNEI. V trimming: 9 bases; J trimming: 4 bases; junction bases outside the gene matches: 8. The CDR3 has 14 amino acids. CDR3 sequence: CASRDTSGYNEQFF. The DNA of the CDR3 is TGTGCCAGTCGGGACACTAGCGGTTACAATGAGCAGTTCTTC. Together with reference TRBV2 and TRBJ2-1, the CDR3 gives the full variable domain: EPEVTQTPSHQVTQMGQEVILRCVPISNHLYFYWYRQILGQKVEFLVSFYNNEISEKSEIFDDQFSVERPDGSNFTLKIRSTKLEDSAMYFCASRDTSGYNEQFFGPGTRLTVL.

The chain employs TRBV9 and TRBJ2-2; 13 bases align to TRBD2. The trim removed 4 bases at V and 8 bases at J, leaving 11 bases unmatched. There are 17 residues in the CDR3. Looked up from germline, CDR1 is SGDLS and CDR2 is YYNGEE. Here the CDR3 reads CASSPRRLAGGPGELFF. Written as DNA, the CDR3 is TGTGCCAGCAGCCCCCGCCGACTAGCGGGAGGCCCGGGGGAGCTGTTTTTT.

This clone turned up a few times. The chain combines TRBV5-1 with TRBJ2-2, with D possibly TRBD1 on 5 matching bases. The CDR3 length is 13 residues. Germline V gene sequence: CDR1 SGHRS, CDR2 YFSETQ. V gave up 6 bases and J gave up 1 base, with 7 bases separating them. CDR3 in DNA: TGCGCCAGCAACCAGGGGAACACCGGGGAGCTGTTTTTT. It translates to CASNQGNTGELFF. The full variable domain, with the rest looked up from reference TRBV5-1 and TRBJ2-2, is KAGVTQTPRYLIKTRGQQVTLSCSPISGHRSVSWYQQTPGQGLQFLFEYFSETQRNKGNFPGRFSGRQFSNSRSEMNVSTLELGDSALYLCASNQGNTGELFFGEGSRLTVL.

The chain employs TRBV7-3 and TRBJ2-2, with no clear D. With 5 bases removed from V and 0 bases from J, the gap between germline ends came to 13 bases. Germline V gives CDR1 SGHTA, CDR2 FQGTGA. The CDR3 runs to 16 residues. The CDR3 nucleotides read TGTGCCAGCAGCCCGAGGACGTCGCCGAACACCGGGGAGCTGTTTTTT. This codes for CASSPRTSPNTGELFF.

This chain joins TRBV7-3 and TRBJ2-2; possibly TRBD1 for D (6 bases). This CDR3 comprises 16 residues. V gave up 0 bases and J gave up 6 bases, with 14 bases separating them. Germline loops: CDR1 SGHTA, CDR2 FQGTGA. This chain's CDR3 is CASSLTGQGSAGELFF. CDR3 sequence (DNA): TGTGCCAGCAGCTTAACGGGGCAGGGGTCGGCCGGGGAGCTGTTTTTT.

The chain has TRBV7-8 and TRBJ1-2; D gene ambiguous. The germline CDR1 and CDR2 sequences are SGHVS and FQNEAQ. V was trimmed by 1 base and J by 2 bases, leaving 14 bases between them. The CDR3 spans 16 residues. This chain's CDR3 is CASSLESSTANYGYTF. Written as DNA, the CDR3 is TGTGCCAGCAGCTTAGAGTCGTCGACCGCAAACTATGGCTACACCTTC. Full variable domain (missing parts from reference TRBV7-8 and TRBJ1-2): GAGVSQSPRYKVAKRGQDVALRCDPISGHVSLFWYQQALGQGPEFLTYFQNEAQLDKSGLPSDRFFAERPEGSVSTLKIQRTQQEDSAVYLCASSLESSTANYGYTFGSGTRLTVV.

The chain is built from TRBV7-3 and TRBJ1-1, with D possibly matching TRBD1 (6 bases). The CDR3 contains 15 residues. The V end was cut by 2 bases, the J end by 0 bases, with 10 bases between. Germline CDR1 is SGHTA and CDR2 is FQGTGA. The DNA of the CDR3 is TGTGCCAGCAGCTTAGACAGGAACATGAACACTGAAGCTTTCTTT. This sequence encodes CASSLDRNMNTEAFF. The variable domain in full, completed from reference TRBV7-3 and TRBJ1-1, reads GAGVSQTPSNKVTEKGKYVELRCDPISGHTALYWYRQSLGQGPEFLIYFQGTGAADDSGLPNDRFFAVRPEGSVSTLKIQRTERGDSAVYLCASSLDRNMNTEAFFGQGTRLTVV.